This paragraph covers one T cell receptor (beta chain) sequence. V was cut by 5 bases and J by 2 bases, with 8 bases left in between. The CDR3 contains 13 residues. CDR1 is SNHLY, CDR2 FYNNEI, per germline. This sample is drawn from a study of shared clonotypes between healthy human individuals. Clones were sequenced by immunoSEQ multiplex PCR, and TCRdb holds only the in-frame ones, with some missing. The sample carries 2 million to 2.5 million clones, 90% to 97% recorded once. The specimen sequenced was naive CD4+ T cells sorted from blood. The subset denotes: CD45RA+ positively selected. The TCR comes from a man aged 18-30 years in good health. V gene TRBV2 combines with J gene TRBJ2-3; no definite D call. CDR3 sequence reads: CASSRDHTDTQYF. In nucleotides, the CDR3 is TGTGCCAGCAGTCGAGACCACACAGATACGCAGTATTTT.